This T cell receptor beta chain was sequenced in a study of long-term antiretroviral therapy in people with HIV. Points from the study as a whole: Post-ART samples showed increased diversity that remained below transplant donor control levels.

Germline lookup yields CDR1 SGHDT and CDR2 YYEEEE. This CDR3 comprises 16 residues. Deletions cut 0 bases from V and 0 bases from J, with 9 bases between. An immunoSEQ assay, version v3.0, was performed at survey level. Sequencing was intended to reach about 35,000-55,000 T-cell genomes per sample. Data came from immunoSEQ multiplex PCR; TCRdb stores just in-frame clones and leaves some out. The table has under 25,000 clones, over 70% seen once. Remarks on this clone: What it recognizes is unknown.

The source material was unsorted PBMCs, sampled 0.5 years before starting antiretroviral therapy. The sequence derives from a man younger than 35 with HIV. This chain links TRBV5-6 with TRBJ2-2; D is undetermined. The DNA of the CDR3 is TGTGCCAGCAGCTTGGTAGGGCAGACGAACACCGGGGAGCTGTTTTTT. Protein: CASSLVGQTNTGELFF.